This T cell receptor (beta chain) was captured in a study of pediatric ulcerative colitis. The germline V gene has CDR1 SGHRS and CDR2 YFSETQ. V lost 0 bases, J lost 1 base, and 10 bases lay in between. This CDR3 comprises 15 residues. This clone was counted only a few times. Its antigen is currently unknown. Study-level findings and limits: No controls had the two rectal clonotypes shared by ulcerative colitis patients.

Sequencing used immunoSEQ multiplex PCR; TCRdb keeps in-frame clones, though not all of them. Of about 1,400 clones listed, around 90% are singletons. This rearrangement joins TRBV5-1 to TRBJ1-1; D is perhaps TRBD1 (5 bases). The sequencing sample was made of blood. The sequence came from a boy between 10 and 17 years old with severe ulcerative colitis. The DNA of the CDR3 is TGCGCCAGCAGCTTGGGCGCAGGGTGGAACACTGAAGCTTTCTTT. Translation: CASSLGAGWNTEAFF.